This T cell receptor beta chain was profiled in a study of response to subunit inactivated influenza vaccine. Study results and limitations: Authors suggested each seasonal flu vaccination may recruit only limited numbers of new T cells.

One entry per CDR3 protein, called by TCRdb with MiXCR from the RT-PCR reads. The table has roughly 790,000 distinct CDR3 sequences, roughly 20% seen once; the top ten hold 10% to 13%. Germline V gene data show CDR1 as MNHEY and CDR2 as SVGAGI. V was pared by 1 base and J by 2 bases, with 4 bases of the junction left unmatched. The length of the CDR3 is 15 residues. Worth noting for this clonotype: Its antigen is currently unknown.

The V gene is TRBV6-5, the J gene TRBJ2-7, with TRBD2 identical over 8 bases. The material was PBMCs from blood, obtained about 5 days after vaccination. The clonotype comes from a man in his forties or fifties who received an inactivated influenza vaccine. Here the CDR3 DNA reads TGTGCCAGCAGTTACTTGTCGGGGGGGGCCTACGAGCAGTACTTC. Translating gives CASSYLSGGAYEQYF.